One sample yielded the 9 T cell receptor beta chains listed below, sequenced in a study of cytomegalovirus exposure and HLA in healthy donors. In the PCR, 60 Vbeta and 13 Jbeta primers were used. The assay was immunoSEQ multiplex PCR, and TCRdb's table has in-frame clones only and misses some. The sample lists tens of thousands of clones; about 80% were seen once. Sequencing was carried out using PBMCs. The receptor source for this set is a man between 50 and 59 years old in good health and CMV-seropositive.

A word on this clone: At one end, the junction sequence differs from germline, possibly due to a read error. Other DNA sequences in this specimen translate into the identical CDR3. The rearrangement uses TRBV7-7 and TRBJ2-1; TRBD2 might be the D (5 bases). This CDR3 has 14 amino acids. The germline V gene has CDR1 SSHAT and CDR2 FNYEAQ (reference sequence). The CDR3 region has the DNA TGTGCTAGCAGCTTAGGTGGGAGCTACAATGAGCAGTTCTTC. Protein sequence: CASSLGGSYNEQFF.

This sequence joins TRBV4-3 and TRBJ1-1; unclear D gene. This CDR3 has 14 amino acids. The germline V and J ends were trimmed by 1 base and 6 bases, with 12 bases remaining between them. Germline loops: CDR1 LGHNA, CDR2 YSLEER. The CDR3 protein is CASSQVKLWPEAFF. Here the CDR3 DNA reads TGCGCCAGCAGCCAAGTGAAATTATGGCCTGAAGCTTTCTTT.

This chain uses TRBV27 with TRBJ1-1; tentatively, D is TRBD1 (6 bases). Looked up from germline, CDR1 is MNHEY and CDR2 is SMNVEV (reference sequence). The CDR3 totals 14 residues. V lost 6 bases and J lost 1, with 12 bases in between. The CDR3 is CASRLTGANTEAFF. The CDR3 DNA reads TGTGCCAGCAGGCTGACAGGAGCGAACACTGAAGCTTTCTTT.

This clone appeared a single time. The genes are TRBV19 and TRBJ2-4; possibly TRBD2 for D (6 bases). The CDR3 covers 15 residues. From germline, CDR1 is LNHDA and CDR2 SQIVND (reference sequence). Trimming removed 1 base at V and 5 bases at J, with 12 bases between. CDR3 region: CASSIVEGPENIQYF. CDR3 DNA: TGTGCCAGTAGTATAGTGGAGGGGCCGGAAAACATTCAGTACTTC.

This clone occurred a few times. This chain uses TRBV19 with TRBJ1-4; D remains ambiguous. V was clipped by 3 bases and J by 8 bases, with 13 bases between them. Germline V gives CDR1 LNHDA, CDR2 SQIVND (reference sequence). This CDR3 is 14 amino acids long. CDR3 amino acids: CASSINGVGEKLFF. The DNA of the CDR3 is TGTGCCAGTAGTATCAACGGGGTTGGCGAAAAACTGTTTTTT.

This rearrangement joins TRBV4-1 to TRBJ1-1, with D possibly matching TRBD1 (6 bases). V dropped 1 base and J dropped 5 bases, with 17 bases sitting between them. Germline V gene sequence: CDR1 MGHRA, CDR2 YSYEKL. CDR3 size: 16 residues. The chain's CDR3 is CASSQGMGARLTEAFF. CDR3 in DNA: TGCGCCAGCAGCCAAGGTATGGGGGCGAGATTAACTGAAGCTTTCTTT.

This clone occurred once. The chain recombines TRBV11-3 with TRBJ2-2; D possibly corresponds to TRBD2 (5 bases). The length of the CDR3 is 16 residues. Germline CDR1 SGHNT, CDR2 YENEEA. The V gene lost 5 bases and the J gene lost 4 bases, with 17 bases spanning the gap. The CDR3 DNA reads as TGTGCCAGCAGCCGAGGGCTGTCGGGAACCACCGGGGAGCTGTTTTTT. Its protein is CASSRGLSGTTGELFF.

The chain has TRBV14 and TRBJ2-2; a weak D match, TRBD1 (6 bases). V gave up 4 bases and J gave up 4 bases, with 10 bases separating them. CDR1 and CDR2 from the germline V gene are SGHDN and FVKESK. CDR3 length: 14 amino acids. The CDR3 coding sequence is TGTGCCAGCAGCCCCTTAGGGGGCACCGGGGAGCTGTTTTTT. As protein: CASSPLGGTGELFF.

J is TRBJ2-1 and V is TRBV19; 12 bases align to TRBD1. The V and J ends lost 7 bases and 8 bases, in that order; junction bases with no gene match: 6. The CDR3 contains 14 residues. Looked up from germline, CDR1 is LNHDA and CDR2 is SQIVND (reference sequence). DNA for the CDR3: TGTGCCAGTACCTGGGACAGGGGGCAGGATGAGCAGTTCTTC. Translating gives CASTWDRGQDEQFF.